Reported below is one T cell receptor beta chain. Using immunoSEQ multiplex PCR, the repertoire was profiled, and TCRdb retains in-frame clones only, with some absent. The sample holds over 50,000 clones, nearly 95% seen once. V was clipped by 5 bases and J by 5 bases, with 18 bases between them. The germline V gene has CDR1 MDHEN and CDR2 SYDVKM. The CDR3 spans 15 residues. The data are from a study of OX40 agonist ivuxolimab in advanced cancers. The chain carries TRBV28 and TRBJ1-1; D unresolved. Source: CD4+ or CD8+ T cells sorted from blood, taken in a trial of the OX40 agonist ivuxolimab. This clonotype was sampled from an adult with an advanced solid tumor such as melanoma, head and neck, liver or kidney cancer. CDR3 in amino acids: CASSPPGQASTEAFF. CDR3 sequence (DNA): TGTGCCAGCAGTCCGCCTGGGCAAGCGAGTACTGAAGCTTTCTTT.